What follows are 14 T cell receptor beta chains derived from one specimen sequenced in a study of blood T cell repertoires in COVID-19. Profiled with immunoSEQ multiplex PCR; TCRdb holds only in-frame clones, not every one. The data hold approximately 200,000 clones, with about 80% observed a single time. Sequencing input: peripheral blood. The receptor source for this set is a human donor with acute or convalescent COVID-19. The donor label of this sample is uncertain.

The V call is TRBV5-4, the J call TRBJ1-2; D possibly corresponds to TRBD1 (5 bases). CDR3 length: 14 amino acids. V lost 4 bases and J lost 1, with 11 bases in between. CDR1 is SGHNT and CDR2 is YYREEE in the germline V gene (reference sequence). The CDR3 region is CASSLPGGNYGYTF. The CDR3 nucleotides read TGTGCCAGCAGCCTACCGGGGGGTAACTATGGCTACACCTTC.

CDR3 protein: CASSLDQGAPYEQYF. DNA of the CDR3: TGTGCCAGCAGCTTGGATCAGGGGGCGCCTTACGAGCAGTACTTC. The chain uses TRBV5-4 and TRBJ2-7, with 8 bases identical to TRBD1. Germline V gene lookup returns CDR1 SGHNT and CDR2 YYREEE (reference sequence). V lost 0 bases to trimming and J lost 4 bases; unmatched junction nucleotides: 6. This CDR3 region has 15 residues. The whole variable domain, filled in from reference TRBV5-4 and TRBJ2-7, reads ETGVTQSPTHLIKTRGQQVTLRCSSQSGHNTVSWYQQALGQGPQFIFQYYREEENGRGNFPPRFSGLQFPNYSSELNVNALELDDSALYLCASSLDQGAPYEQYFGPGTRLTVT.

The chain has TRBV9 and TRBJ2-4; D may be TRBD2 (6 bases). V was cut by 4 bases and J by 2 bases, with 10 bases left in between. CDR3 length: 14 amino acids. CDR1 is SGDLS and CDR2 is YYNGEE in the germline V gene. The CDR3 sequence is CASSRGSTKNIQYF. CDR3 nucleotides: TGTGCCAGCAGCCGGGGGAGCACCAAAAACATTCAGTACTTC.

J is TRBJ1-5 and V is TRBV7-8; D gene ambiguous. Germline CDR1 is SGHVS and CDR2 is FQNEAQ. There are 15 residues in the CDR3. Between the trimmed V and J ends, which lost 5 bases and 0 bases, there was a span of 11 bases. CDR3 coding DNA: TGTGCCAGCAGCCCCCACGGGAATAGCAATCAGCCCCAGCATTTT. It specifies CASSPHGNSNQPQHF.

The chain joins TRBV28 to TRBJ2-3; 16 bases are shared with TRBD2. Germline values: CDR1 MDHEN, CDR2 SYDVKM. The V and J ends lost 5 bases and 6 bases, in that order; junction bases with no gene match: 11. CDR3 length equals 18 residues. CDR3 sequence reads: CASSPGLAGGLRGDTQYF. CDR3 DNA sequence: TGTGCCAGCAGTCCGGGACTAGCGGGAGGGCTGAGAGGGGATACGCAGTATTTT.

The CDR3 protein is CASSPLAGLTDTQYF. DNA for the CDR3: TGTGCCAGCAGCCCCCTAGCGGGGCTCACAGATACGCAGTATTTT. V gene TRBV13 combines with J gene TRBJ2-3; 9 nucleotides agree with TRBD2. The ends lost 5 bases at V and 2 bases at J; junction bases unmatched: 5. The CDR3 extends over 15 amino acids. Germline loops: CDR1 PRHDT, CDR2 FYEKMQ (reference sequence). The variable domain in full, completed from reference TRBV13 and TRBJ2-3, reads AAGVIQSPRHLIKEKRETATLKCYPIPRHDTVYWYQQGPGQDPQFLISFYEKMQSDKGSIPDRFSAQQFSDYHSELNMSSLELGDSALYFCASSPLAGLTDTQYFGPGTRLTVL.

This chain links TRBV9 with TRBJ2-3; D might be TRBD2 (5 bases). The germline V gene has CDR1 SGDLS and CDR2 YYNGEE. The CDR3 spans 15 residues. V lost 0 bases and J 5 bases, leaving 13 bases between the germline ends. The CDR3 is CASSVVASGGDTQYF. CDR3 sequence (DNA): TGTGCCAGCAGCGTAGTAGCTTCAGGAGGAGATACGCAGTATTTT.

The chain recombines TRBV18 with TRBJ2-1, with D possibly being TRBD1 (5 bases). V lost 0 bases and J 6 bases, leaving 9 bases between the germline ends. The CDR3 consists of 14 residues. Germline lookup yields CDR1 KGHSH and CDR2 LQKENI. CDR3: CASSPPPGRNEQFF. The CDR3 DNA follows: TGTGCCAGCTCACCACCGCCAGGGCGCAATGAGCAGTTCTTC.

Only a few counts were recorded for this clone. The genes are TRBV21-1 and TRBJ2-7; the D call TRBD2 from the table was never checked on the DNA. TRBV21-1 corresponds to a pseudogene. The length of the CDR3 is 15 residues. The CDR3 coding sequence is TGTGCCAGCAGCCCCCAGCGGGGATGGGCCTACGAGCAGTACTTC. Its translation is CASSPQRGWAYEQYF.

The genes are TRBV18 and TRBJ2-1, with TRBD2 matching over 9 bases. Germline trimming cut 6 bases from V and 0 bases from J; bases unmatched to any gene: 3. The CDR3 runs 15 residues. Germline CDR1 is KGHSH and CDR2 is LQKENI. In nucleotides, the CDR3 is TGTGCCAGCTCGATTAGCGGGAGCTCCTACAATGAGCAGTTCTTC. Translating gives CASSISGSSYNEQFF.

This chain connects TRBV12-5 to TRBJ1-2; TRBD1 matches 9 bases. J lost 4 bases, V lost 9 bases, and 12 bases had no gene match. Germline assignment: CDR1 LGHNT and CDR2 FRNRAP. The CDR3 extends over 15 amino acids. The CDR3 loop reads CARGTGISNSYGYTF. The CDR3 DNA follows: TGTGCTAGAGGGACAGGGATAAGTAATAGCTATGGCTACACCTTC.

The chain combines TRBV7-3 with TRBJ1-6, with unresolved D. Germline V gene data show CDR1 as SGHTA and CDR2 as FQGTGA. This CDR3 region has 15 residues. The V gene lost 2 bases and the J gene lost 10 bases, with 15 bases spanning the gap. The CDR3 DNA reads as TGTGCCAGCAGCTTAGGATCCGGGGTGGGCTCACCCCTCCACTTT. Translation: CASSLGSGVGSPLHF.

The chain combines TRBV5-1 with TRBJ1-4; a weak D match, TRBD1 (5 bases). The V end lost 4 bases, the J end lost 6 bases, and 13 bases lay between the germline ends. Germline assignment: CDR1 SGHRS and CDR2 YFSETQ. There are 14 residues in the CDR3. This CDR3 is CASSAQGPDEKLFF. The CDR3 nucleotides read TGCGCCAGCAGCGCCCAGGGTCCTGATGAAAAACTGTTTTTT.

The chain links TRBV5-1 to TRBJ2-7, with D unresolved. In germline, CDR1 is SGHRS, CDR2 YFSETQ. CDR3 size: 14 residues. Deletions cut 1 base from V and 5 bases from J, with 13 bases between. In nucleotides, the CDR3 is TGCGCCAGCAGCTTGAGAGGTCAAAGTGACGAGCAGTACTTC. The encoded protein is CASSLRGQSDEQYF.